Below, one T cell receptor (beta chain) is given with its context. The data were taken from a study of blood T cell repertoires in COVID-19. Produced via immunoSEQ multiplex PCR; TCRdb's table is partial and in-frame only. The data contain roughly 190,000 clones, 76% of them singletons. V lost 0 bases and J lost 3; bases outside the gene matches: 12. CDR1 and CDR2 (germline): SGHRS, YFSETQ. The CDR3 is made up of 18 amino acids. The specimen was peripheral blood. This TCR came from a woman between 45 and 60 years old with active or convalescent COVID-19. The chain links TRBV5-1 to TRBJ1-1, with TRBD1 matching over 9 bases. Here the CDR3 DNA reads TGCGCCAGCAGCTTGGAGGGGACTGGTGGACAGGGGCACACTGAAGCTTTCTTT. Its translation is CASSLEGTGGQGHTEAFF.